The next 22 T cell receptor beta chains were all read from a single sample in a study of siplizumab effects on memory and regulatory T cells. Here immunoSEQ multiplex PCR was the method, and the copy in TCRdb shows in-frame clones only, minus some. The table shows tens of thousands of clones, with about 90% occurring only once. Sample: Tregs sorted from blood. The receptor source for this set is a human donor in good health.

This sequence joins TRBV4-2 and TRBJ2-1; 10 nucleotides line up with TRBD2. The V gene end was trimmed by 4 bases and the J gene end by 3 bases; junction bases not matched to a gene: 6. From germline, CDR1 is LGHNA and CDR2 YNFKEQ. The CDR3 has 16 amino acids. The CDR3: CASSPGLAGVYNEQFF. The CDR3 DNA sequence: TGTGCCAGCAGCCCCGGCCTAGCGGGAGTCTACAATGAGCAGTTCTTC.

This clone was counted a single time. The rearrangement joins TRBV7-9 to TRBJ2-5; D gene unclear. The last part of the DNA fits TRBJ2-7 better; the J call may be wrong. CDR3 size: 14 residues. The V gene's germline CDR1 is SEHNR and CDR2 FQNEAQ (reference sequence). CDR3 in amino acids: CASSLSDRSYEQYF. The CDR3, as DNA: TGTGCCAGCAGCTTAAGTGACCGATCCTACGAGCAGTACTTC.

This clone was found a few times. The chain links TRBV7-2 to TRBJ2-7; TRBD2 aligns across 10 bases. Unmatched junction bases numbered 8, after V lost 1 base and J lost 5 bases. This CDR3 has 16 residues. Germline lookup yields CDR1 SGHTA and CDR2 FQGNSA. CDR3 region: CASSLDYSSGSHEQYF. CDR3 in DNA: TGTGCCAGCAGCTTAGACTATTCTAGCGGGAGCCACGAGCAGTACTTC.

The chain combines TRBV7-3 with TRBJ2-2; D not certain. CDR3 length: 12 amino acids. Trimming shortened V by 3 bases and J by 4 bases, and 3 bases separated the two germline ends. CDR1 is SGHTA, CDR2 FQGTGA, per germline. The CDR3 here is CASSFSTGELFF. For the CDR3, the DNA is TGTGCCAGCAGCTTCAGCACCGGGGAGCTGTTTTTT.

The CDR3 loop reads CASSLPAGAGGLNTGELFF. The CDR3 DNA is TGTGCCAGCAGCCTACCGGCCGGAGCGGGAGGACTTAACACCGGGGAGCTGTTTTTT. The rearrangement joins TRBV5-4 to TRBJ2-2; TRBD2 agrees at 9 bases. The germline CDR1 and CDR2 sequences are SGHNT and YYREEE (reference sequence). The CDR3 has 19 residues. J lost 2 bases, V lost 4 bases, and 15 bases had no gene match.

The chain combines TRBV6-5 with TRBJ1-5; 10 nucleotides line up with TRBD1. The CDR3 is 13 residues long. Trimming cost V 7 bases and J 6 bases; bases outside gene matches: 3. CDR1 and CDR2 from the germline V gene are MNHEY and SVGAGI. The chain's CDR3 is CASTGQGGQPQHF. The CDR3, as DNA: TGTGCCAGCACCGGACAGGGGGGTCAGCCCCAGCATTTT.

The rearrangement links TRBV19 to TRBJ2-7, with D possibly being TRBD1 (5 bases). Trimming took off 7 bases at V and 6 bases at J, with 16 bases between the two ends. Germline V gene lookup returns CDR1 LNHDA and CDR2 SQIVND (reference sequence). CDR3 length equals 13 residues. The CDR3 DNA follows: TGTGCCAGTACGGCAGGGTTAAACTCCGAGCAGTACTTC. Its translation: CASTAGLNSEQYF.

This clone was counted a single time. The CDR3 spells CASSPPWTVNEKLFF. The CDR3 DNA reads as TGTGCCAGCTCACCACCGTGGACAGTGAATGAAAAACTGTTTTTT. The chain couples TRBV18 to TRBJ1-4; a possible D gene is TRBD1 (6 bases). V was clipped by 0 bases and J by 5 bases, with 10 bases between them. Germline V gene data show CDR1 as KGHSH and CDR2 as LQKENI. The CDR3 runs to 15 residues.

The CDR3 is CASSLREVGSQGYTF. The DNA for the CDR3 is TGTGCCAGCAGTCTAAGGGAAGTCGGTTCTCAGGGCTACACCTTC. The chain has TRBV28 and TRBJ1-2; no reliable D call. The ends were cut back, 5 bases at V and 8 bases at J, with 21 bases in the middle. This CDR3 contains 15 residues. Germline CDR1 MDHEN, CDR2 SYDVKM.

This clone was seen once. The V gene is TRBV11-3, the J gene TRBJ2-5; 13 bases are a match to TRBD2. The J segment lost 3 bases and the V segment lost 4 bases, leaving 2 bases of the junction unmatched. The CDR3 sequence is 15 residues long. Germline V CDR1 and CDR2: SGHNT, YENEEA. The CDR3 sequence is CASSSGLAGEETQYF. The CDR3 DNA sequence: TGTGCCAGCAGCTCCGGACTAGCGGGAGAAGAGACCCAGTACTTC. The whole variable domain, remainder taken from reference TRBV11-3 and TRBJ2-5, is EAGVVQSPRYKIIEKKQPVAFWCNPISGHNTLYWYLQNLGQGPELLIRYENEEAVDDSQLPKDRFSAERLKGVDSTLKIQPAELGDSAVYLCASSSGLAGEETQYFGPGTRLLVL.

The rearrangement joins TRBV4-1 to TRBJ2-3, with TRBD2 matching 8 bases. CDR1 and CDR2 from the germline V gene are MGHRA and YSYEKL. Trimming took 0 bases from V and 4 from J; bases not matched to a gene: 6. The CDR3 has 16 amino acids. CDR3 sequence (DNA): TGCGCCAGCAGCCAAGATCGGGGGGGGCCAGCAGATACGCAGTATTTT. Its protein is CASSQDRGGPADTQYF.

CDR3 sequence reads: CAISASLGQDKASGETQYF. CDR3 DNA sequence: TGTGCCATCAGTGCCTCCCTGGGGCAGGACAAGGCATCTGGAGAGACCCAGTACTTC. The chain couples TRBV10-3 to TRBJ2-5; D might be TRBD1 (5 bases). The CDR3 covers 19 residues. The germline V gene has CDR1 ENHRY and CDR2 SYGVKD. V was clipped by 4 bases and J by 4 bases, with 28 bases between them.

The gene calls are TRBV10-1 and TRBJ2-1; 10 bases are a match to TRBD2. CDR3 length: 16 amino acids. Germline V lookup: CDR1 WNHNN, CDR2 SYGVQD (reference sequence). J lost 3 bases, V lost 0 bases, and 2 bases had no gene match. CDR3 DNA sequence: TGCGCCAGCAGTGAGTCTTGGACTAGCGGCTACAATGAGCAGTTCTTC. It specifies CASSESWTSGYNEQFF.

J is TRBJ2-3 and V is TRBV7-2; D might be TRBD1 (5 bases). V lost 7 bases, J lost 1 base, and 6 bases lay in between. Germline CDR1 is SGHTA and CDR2 is FQGNSA. The length of the CDR3 is 12 residues. The CDR3 nucleotides read TGTGCCAGCAAAGGGGGCACAGATACGCAGTATTTT. Protein sequence: CASKGGTDTQYF.

The genes are TRBV6-6 and TRBJ2-1; D perhaps matches TRBD2 (7 bases). This CDR3 spans 16 amino acids. The V gene lost 5 bases and the J gene lost 7 bases, with 21 bases spanning the gap. Germline loops: CDR1 MNHNY, CDR2 SVGAGI (reference sequence). The CDR3 bases are TGTGCCAGCAGTGCCATAAAGGGGGGGGCCTTGAATGAGCAGTTCTTC. Amino acids: CASSAIKGGALNEQFF.

This chain uses TRBV5-1 with TRBJ2-1, with TRBD2 matching over 11 bases. V lost 0 bases and J lost 9; bases outside the gene matches: 2. The CDR3 extends over 14 amino acids. Per germline, CDR1 SGHRS and CDR2 YFSETQ. CDR3 residues: CASSLASGRIEQFF. CDR3 bases: TGCGCCAGCAGCTTGGCTAGCGGGAGGATTGAGCAGTTCTTC.

V gene TRBV29-1 combines with J gene TRBJ2-5, with 9 bases aligning to TRBD2. Germline assignment: CDR1 SQVTM and CDR2 ANQGSEA. V was clipped by 4 bases and J by 3 bases; unmatched bases: 6. The CDR3 is made up of 14 amino acids. CDR3 protein: CSVAELAGKETQYF. CDR3 nucleotide sequence: TGCAGCGTTGCGGAGCTAGCGGGAAAAGAGACCCAGTACTTC.

The CDR3, as DNA: TGTGCCAGCTCACCCCCAGAGGGAGAGACCCAGTACTTC. Amino acids: CASSPPEGETQYF. V and J are TRBV18 and TRBJ2-5; D is perhaps TRBD2 (5 bases). CDR1 is KGHSH and CDR2 is LQKENI in the germline V gene. The CDR3 has 13 residues. V gave up 3 bases and J gave up 4 bases, with 9 bases separating them.

The V gene is TRBV7-2, the J gene TRBJ2-3, with 14 bases that match TRBD2. The germline CDR1 and CDR2 sequences are SGHTA and FQGNSA. Trimming at V came to 5 bases and at J to 1 base, leaving 2 bases not matched to a gene. The CDR3 extends over 16 amino acids. For the CDR3, the DNA is TGTGCCAGCAGCGCGACTAGCGGGAGGGGCACAGATACGCAGTATTTT. Translation: CASSATSGRGTDTQYF. The entire variable domain, with the rest obtained from reference TRBV7-2 and TRBJ2-3, is as follows: GAGVSQSPSNKVTEKGKDVELRCDPISGHTALYWYRQSLGQGLEFLIYFQGNSAPDKSGLPSDRFSAERTGGSVSTLTIQRTQQEDSAVYLCASSATSGRGTDTQYFGPGTRLTVL.

The sample holds one count of this clone. The genes are TRBV7-2 and TRBJ2-1; D not certain. Germline values: CDR1 SGHTA, CDR2 FQGNSA. Trimming took 5 bases from V and 16 from J, leaving 15 bases between them. The CDR3 consists of 11 residues. The CDR3 loop reads CASSRLASLFF. CDR3 DNA: TGTGCCAGCAGCAGACTCGCCTCCTTATTCTTC.

This chain uses TRBV11-3 with TRBJ1-5; 7 bases line up with TRBD1. J was trimmed by 0 bases and V by 1 base; bases with no gene match: 12. Germline V gene lookup returns CDR1 SGHNT and CDR2 YENEEA. The CDR3 is 19 amino acids. The CDR3 reads CASSLVPRTGQNSNQPQHF. CDR3 in DNA: TGTGCCAGCAGCTTAGTTCCCCGGACAGGACAGAATAGCAATCAGCCCCAGCATTTT.

J is TRBJ2-7 and V is TRBV6-6, with D perhaps matching TRBD1 or TRBD2 (5 bases each). V was pared by 7 bases and J by 4 bases, with 11 bases between. The CDR3 runs to 12 residues. CDR1 MNHNY and CDR2 SVGAGI come from the germline V gene (reference sequence). The CDR3 sequence: CASTGTGYEQYF. As DNA, the CDR3 is TGTGCCAGCACTGGGACGGGTTACGAGCAGTACTTC.